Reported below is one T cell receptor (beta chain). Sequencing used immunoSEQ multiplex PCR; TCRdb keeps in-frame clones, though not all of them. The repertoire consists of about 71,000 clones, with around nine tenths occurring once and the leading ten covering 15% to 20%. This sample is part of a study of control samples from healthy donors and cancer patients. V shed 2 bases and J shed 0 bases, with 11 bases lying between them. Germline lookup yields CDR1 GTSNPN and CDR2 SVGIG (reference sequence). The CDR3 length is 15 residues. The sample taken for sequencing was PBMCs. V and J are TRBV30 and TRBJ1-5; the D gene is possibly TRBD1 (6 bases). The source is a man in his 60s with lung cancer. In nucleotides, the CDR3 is TGTGCCTGGAGTTTGGGGGCGCTTAGCAATCAGCCCCAGCATTTT. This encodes CAWSLGALSNQPQHF.